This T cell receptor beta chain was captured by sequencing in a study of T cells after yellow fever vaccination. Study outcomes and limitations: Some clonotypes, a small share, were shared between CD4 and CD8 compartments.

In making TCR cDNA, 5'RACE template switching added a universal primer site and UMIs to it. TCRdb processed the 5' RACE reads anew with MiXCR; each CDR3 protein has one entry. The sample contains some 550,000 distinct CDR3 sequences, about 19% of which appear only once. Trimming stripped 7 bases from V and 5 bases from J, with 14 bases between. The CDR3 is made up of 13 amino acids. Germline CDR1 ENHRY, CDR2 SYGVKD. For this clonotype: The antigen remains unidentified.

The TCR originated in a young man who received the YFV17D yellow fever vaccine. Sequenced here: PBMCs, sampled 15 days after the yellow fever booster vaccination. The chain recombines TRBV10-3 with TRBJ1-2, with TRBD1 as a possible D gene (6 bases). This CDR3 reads CAITKQGDYGYTF. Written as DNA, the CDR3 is TGTGCCATCACTAAACAGGGTGATTATGGCTACACCTTC.